The 5 T cell receptor beta chains below were found in one sample sequenced in a study of radiotherapy plus CTLA-4 blockade in lung cancer. The data were produced by immunoSEQ multiplex PCR, yet TCRdb's version contains in-frame clones alone and is incomplete. The table has approximately 77,000 clones, approximately 80% seen once; the top ten hold about 0.79%. Source: peripheral blood, taken from a patient treated with radiotherapy plus ipilimumab. Every receptor here comes from a human donor with non-small cell lung cancer who had stable disease on radiotherapy plus ipilimumab.

This clone was detected a few times. The rearrangement uses TRBV7-9 and TRBJ2-1, with 8 bases aligning to TRBD1. J was trimmed by 9 bases and V by 5 bases; bases with no gene match: 9. The CDR3 is 14 amino acids. Germline V gene lookup returns CDR1 SEHNR and CDR2 FQNEAQ (reference sequence). CDR3 region: CASSPRQGQGEQFF. DNA of the CDR3: TGTGCCAGCAGCCCCCGACAGGGGCAGGGTGAGCAGTTCTTC. The variable domain in full, completed from reference TRBV7-9 and TRBJ2-1, reads DTGVSQNPRHKITKRGQNVTFRCDPISEHNRLYWYRQTLGQGPEFLTYFQNEAQLEKSRLLSDRFSAERPKGSFSTLEIQRTEQGDSAMYLCASSPRQGQGEQFFGPGTRLTVL.

This chain links TRBV27 with TRBJ2-3, with 11 positions matching TRBD2. The V gene's germline CDR1 is MNHEY and CDR2 SMNVEV (reference sequence). V was clipped by 5 bases and J by 5 bases; unmatched bases: 9. The CDR3 runs to 16 residues. This CDR3 reads CASSPRASGGLDTQYF. The DNA of the CDR3 is TGTGCCAGCAGTCCCCGAGCTAGCGGGGGGCTAGATACGCAGTATTTT.

CDR3 sequence: CASSTTVRSRAFF. The CDR3 bases are TGTGCCAGTAGTACCACCGTTCGTAGCAGGGCTTTCTTT. V usage is TRBV19 and J usage is TRBJ1-1; D gene unclear. The CDR3 totals 13 residues. Trimming removed 4 bases from V and 11 bases from J, with 17 bases in between. The V gene's germline CDR1 is LNHDA and CDR2 SQIVND (reference sequence).

In this sample, this clone turned up a few times. CDR3 sequence (DNA): TGTGCCAGCAGCTTAGCGGACTCACCCCTCCACTTT. Residues: CASSLADSPLHF. The chain uses TRBV7-9 and TRBJ1-6; D is unclear. Trimming shortened V by 0 bases and J by 10 bases, and 4 bases separated the two germline ends. The CDR3 runs 12 residues. CDR1 is SEHNR and CDR2 is FQNEAQ in the germline V gene (reference sequence).

This chain uses TRBV6-5 with TRBJ2-1, with 11 bases fitting TRBD2. This CDR3 contains 14 residues. J was trimmed by 7 bases and V by 6 bases; bases with no gene match: 5. Germline V gene sequence: CDR1 MNHEY, CDR2 SVGAGI. The CDR3 DNA is TGTGCCAGCAGAACTAGCGGGAGTTCGAATGAGCAGTTCTTC. Translation: CASRTSGSSNEQFF.